The TCR beta chain described here comes from a study of cytomegalovirus exposure and HLA in healthy donors. Germline lookup yields CDR1 MNHEY and CDR2 SVGAGI. The CDR3 runs to 15 residues. V gave up 0 bases and J gave up 4 bases, with 12 bases separating them. Concerning this clone itself: What it binds is not known. Other DNA variants within this sample encode the same CDR3.

Study conclusions and caveats: Most of the TCR beta V segments (in an earlier analysis) were productive either about 87% or about 30% of the time. Presence/absence comparisons presumed near-even sequencing depth among donors.

PCR primers comprised 60 Vbeta and 13 Jbeta primers. Assay used: immunoSEQ multiplex PCR; TCRdb lists only in-frame clones, some missing. This sample carries about 98,000 clones, around three quarters of them seen once, and the ten largest clones take 7% to 10%. The V call is TRBV6-5, the J call TRBJ1-2; TRBD1 is a possible D gene (5 bases). Sequencing was done on a sample of PBMCs. The receptor was derived from a human donor in good health. The CDR3 DNA follows: TGTGCCAGCAGTTACTCAGGGGCGAACCTCTATGGCTACACCTTC. Protein: CASSYSGANLYGYTF.